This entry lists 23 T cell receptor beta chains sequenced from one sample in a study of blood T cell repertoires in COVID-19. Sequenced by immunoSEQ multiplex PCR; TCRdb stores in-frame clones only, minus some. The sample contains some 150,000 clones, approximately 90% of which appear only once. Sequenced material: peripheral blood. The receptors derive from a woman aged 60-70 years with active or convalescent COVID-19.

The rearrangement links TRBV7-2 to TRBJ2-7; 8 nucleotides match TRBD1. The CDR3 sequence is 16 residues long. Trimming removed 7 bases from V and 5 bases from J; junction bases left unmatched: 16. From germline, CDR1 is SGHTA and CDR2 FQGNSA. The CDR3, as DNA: TGTGCCAGCAACCCCGAAGGGCAGGGGGCGAGTGACGAGCAGTACTTC. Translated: CASNPEGQGASDEQYF.

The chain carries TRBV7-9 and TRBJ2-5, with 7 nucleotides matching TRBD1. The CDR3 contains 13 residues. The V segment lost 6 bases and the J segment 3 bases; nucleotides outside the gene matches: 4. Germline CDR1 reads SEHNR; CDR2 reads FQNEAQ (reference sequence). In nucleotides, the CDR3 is TGTGCCAGCAGTCGAGGGGGCGAAGAGACCCAGTACTTC. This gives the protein CASSRGGEETQYF.

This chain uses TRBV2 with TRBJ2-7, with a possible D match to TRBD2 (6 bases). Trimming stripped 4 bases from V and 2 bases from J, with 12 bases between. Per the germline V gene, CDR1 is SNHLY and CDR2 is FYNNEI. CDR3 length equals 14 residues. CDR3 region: CASSGGGNTYEQYF. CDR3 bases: TGTGCCAGCAGTGGTGGGGGGAATACCTACGAGCAGTACTTC.

Written as DNA, the CDR3 is TGTGCCAGCAGTACTTATGACAGCTCCCTATGGGAGACCCAGTACTTC. As protein: CASSTYDSSLWETQYF. The V gene is TRBV6-2 or TRBV6-3, the J gene TRBJ2-5; possible D gene TRBD1, 5 bases. The CDR3 has 16 amino acids. V lost 5 bases, J lost 5 bases, and 21 bases lay in between. Germline loops: CDR1 MNHEY, CDR2 SVGEGT.

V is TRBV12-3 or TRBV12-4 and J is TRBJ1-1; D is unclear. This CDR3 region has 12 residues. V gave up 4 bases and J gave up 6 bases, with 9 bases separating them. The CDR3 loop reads CASSSVRSEAFF. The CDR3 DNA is TGTGCCAGCAGTTCTGTCAGGTCTGAAGCTTTCTTT.

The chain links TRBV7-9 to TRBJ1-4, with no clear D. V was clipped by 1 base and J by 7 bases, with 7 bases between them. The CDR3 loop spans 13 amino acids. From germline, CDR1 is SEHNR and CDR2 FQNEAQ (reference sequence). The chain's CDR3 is CASSLGGVEKLFF. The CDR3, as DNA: TGTGCCAGCAGCTTAGGCGGAGTTGAAAAACTGTTTTTT. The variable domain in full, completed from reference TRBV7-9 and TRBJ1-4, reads DTGVSQNPRHKITKRGQNVTFRCDPISEHNRLYWYRQTLGQGPEFLTYFQNEAQLEKSRLLSDRFSAERPKGSFSTLEIQRTEQGDSAMYLCASSLGGVEKLFFGSGTQLSVL.

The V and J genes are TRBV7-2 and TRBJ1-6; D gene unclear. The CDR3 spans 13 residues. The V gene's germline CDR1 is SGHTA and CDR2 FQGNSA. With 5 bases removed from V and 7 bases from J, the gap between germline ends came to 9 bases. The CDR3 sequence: CASSPYGNSPLHF. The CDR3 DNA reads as TGTGCCAGCAGCCCCTACGGGAATTCACCCCTCCACTTT.

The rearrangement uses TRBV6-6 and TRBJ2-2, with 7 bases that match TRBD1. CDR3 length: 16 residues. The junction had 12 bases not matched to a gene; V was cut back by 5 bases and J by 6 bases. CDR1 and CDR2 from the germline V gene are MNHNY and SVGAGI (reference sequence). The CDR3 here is CASSRPYTGVPGELFF. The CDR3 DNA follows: TGTGCCAGCAGTCGACCGTATACAGGGGTTCCCGGGGAGCTGTTTTTT.

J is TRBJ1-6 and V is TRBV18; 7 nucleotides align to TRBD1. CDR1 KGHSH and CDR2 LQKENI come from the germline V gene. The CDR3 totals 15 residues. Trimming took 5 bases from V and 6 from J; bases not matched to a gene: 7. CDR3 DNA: TGTGCCAGCTCATCGATGGGACAGCCTAATTCACCCCTCCACTTT. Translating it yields CASSSMGQPNSPLHF.

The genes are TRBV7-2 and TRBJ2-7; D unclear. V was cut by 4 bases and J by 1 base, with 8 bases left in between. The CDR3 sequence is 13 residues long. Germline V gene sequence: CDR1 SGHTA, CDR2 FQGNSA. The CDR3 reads CASSYTASYEQYF. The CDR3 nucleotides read TGTGCCAGCAGCTACACAGCATCCTACGAGCAGTACTTC.

The DNA for the CDR3 is TGTGCCAGCATTGGGGGGACAGGGACCAATCAGCCCCAGCATTTT. This translates into CASIGGTGTNQPQHF. The rearrangement joins TRBV6-5 to TRBJ1-5, with 9 bases identical to TRBD1. The junction had 7 bases not matched to a gene; V was cut back by 7 bases and J by 3 bases. This CDR3 contains 15 residues. CDR1 and CDR2 (germline): MNHEY, SVGAGI.

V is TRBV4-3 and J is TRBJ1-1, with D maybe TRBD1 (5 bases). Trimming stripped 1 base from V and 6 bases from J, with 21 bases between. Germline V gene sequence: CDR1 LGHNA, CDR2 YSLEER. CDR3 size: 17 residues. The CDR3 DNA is TGCGCCAGCAGCCAAGGCGGCACCGGAGGGGCGAAGGCTGAAGCTTTCTTT. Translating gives CASSQGGTGGAKAEAFF.

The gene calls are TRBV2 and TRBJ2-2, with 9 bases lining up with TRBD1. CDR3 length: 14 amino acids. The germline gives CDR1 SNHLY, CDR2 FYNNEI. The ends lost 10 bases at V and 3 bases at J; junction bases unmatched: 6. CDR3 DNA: TGTGCCATCCCCCGGACAGGGGACACCGGGGAGCTGTTTTTT. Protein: CAIPRTGDTGELFF.

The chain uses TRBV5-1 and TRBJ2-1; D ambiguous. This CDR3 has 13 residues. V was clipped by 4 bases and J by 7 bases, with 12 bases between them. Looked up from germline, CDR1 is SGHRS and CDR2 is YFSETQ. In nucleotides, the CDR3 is TGCGCCAGCAGCGAGTTGGTGTGGAATGAGCAGTTCTTC. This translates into CASSELVWNEQFF.

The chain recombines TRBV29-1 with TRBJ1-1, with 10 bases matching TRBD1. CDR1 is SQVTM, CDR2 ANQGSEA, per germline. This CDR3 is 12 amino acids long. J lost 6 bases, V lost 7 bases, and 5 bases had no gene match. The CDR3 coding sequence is TGCAGCGCGGACAGGGGGTCGGCTGAAGCTTTCTTT. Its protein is CSADRGSAEAFF. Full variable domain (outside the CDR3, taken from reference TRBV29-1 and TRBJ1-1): SAVISQKPSRDICQRGTSLTIQCQVDSQVTMMFWYRQQPGQSLTLIATANQGSEATYESGFVIDKFPISRPNLTFSTLTVSNMSPEDSSIYLCSADRGSAEAFFGQGTRLTVV.

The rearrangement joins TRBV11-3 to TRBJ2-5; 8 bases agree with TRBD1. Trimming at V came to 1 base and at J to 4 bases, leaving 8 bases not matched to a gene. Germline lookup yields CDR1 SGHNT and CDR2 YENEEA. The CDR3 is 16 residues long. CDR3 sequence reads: CASSLGAGGDLETQYF. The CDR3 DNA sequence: TGTGCCAGCAGCTTAGGGGCAGGGGGCGACCTAGAGACCCAGTACTTC. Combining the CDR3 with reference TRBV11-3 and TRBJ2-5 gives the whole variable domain EAGVVQSPRYKIIEKKQPVAFWCNPISGHNTLYWYLQNLGQGPELLIRYENEEAVDDSQLPKDRFSAERLKGVDSTLKIQPAELGDSAVYLCASSLGAGGDLETQYFGPGTRLLVL.

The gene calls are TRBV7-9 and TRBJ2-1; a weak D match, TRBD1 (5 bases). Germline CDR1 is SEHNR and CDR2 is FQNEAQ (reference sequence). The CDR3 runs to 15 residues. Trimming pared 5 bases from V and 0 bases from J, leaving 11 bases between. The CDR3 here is CASSPQASSYNEQFF. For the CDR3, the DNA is TGTGCCAGCAGCCCACAGGCGAGCTCCTACAATGAGCAGTTCTTC.

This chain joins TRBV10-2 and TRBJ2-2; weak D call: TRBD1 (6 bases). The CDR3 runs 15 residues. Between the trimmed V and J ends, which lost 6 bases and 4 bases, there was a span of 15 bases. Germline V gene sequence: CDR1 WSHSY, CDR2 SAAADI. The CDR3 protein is CASRGAPLSTGELFF. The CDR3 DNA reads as TGCGCCAGCAGGGGGGCTCCGTTGAGCACCGGGGAGCTGTTTTTT.

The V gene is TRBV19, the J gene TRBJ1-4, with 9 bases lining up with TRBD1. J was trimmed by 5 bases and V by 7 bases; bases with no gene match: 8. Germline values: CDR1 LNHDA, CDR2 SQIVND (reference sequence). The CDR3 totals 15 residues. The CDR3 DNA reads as TGTGCCAGTATGAGGGACAGGGCTACCAATGAAAAACTGTTTTTT. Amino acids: CASMRDRATNEKLFF.

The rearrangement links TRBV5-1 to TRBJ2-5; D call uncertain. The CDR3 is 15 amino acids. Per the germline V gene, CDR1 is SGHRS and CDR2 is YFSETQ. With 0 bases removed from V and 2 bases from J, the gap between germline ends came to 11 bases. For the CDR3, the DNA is TGCGCCAGCAGCTTGGTCGGTCAGGCTCAAGAGACCCAGTACTTC. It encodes CASSLVGQAQETQYF.

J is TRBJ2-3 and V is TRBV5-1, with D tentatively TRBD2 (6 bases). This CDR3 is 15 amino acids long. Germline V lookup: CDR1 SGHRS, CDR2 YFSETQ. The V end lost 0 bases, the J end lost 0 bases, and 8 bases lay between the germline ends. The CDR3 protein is CASSLVAESTDTQYF. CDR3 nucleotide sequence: TGCGCCAGCAGCTTGGTAGCGGAAAGCACAGATACGCAGTATTTT. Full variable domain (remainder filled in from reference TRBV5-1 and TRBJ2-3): KAGVTQTPRYLIKTRGQQVTLSCSPISGHRSVSWYQQTPGQGLQFLFEYFSETQRNKGNFPGRFSGRQFSNSRSEMNVSTLELGDSALYLCASSLVAESTDTQYFGPGTRLTVL.

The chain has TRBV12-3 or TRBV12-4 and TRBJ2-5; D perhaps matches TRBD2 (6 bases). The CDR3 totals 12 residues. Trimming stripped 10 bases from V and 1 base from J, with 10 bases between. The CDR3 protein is CATGGSQETQYF. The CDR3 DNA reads TGTGCCACAGGAGGGTCCCAAGAGACCCAGTACTTC.

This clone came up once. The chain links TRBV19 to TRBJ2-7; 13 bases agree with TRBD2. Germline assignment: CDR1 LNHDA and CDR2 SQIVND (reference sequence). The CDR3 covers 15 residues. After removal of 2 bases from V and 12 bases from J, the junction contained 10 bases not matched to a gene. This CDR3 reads CASSIRGTSGAPGYF. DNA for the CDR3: TGTGCCAGTAGTATAAGGGGGACTAGCGGGGCCCCAGGGTACTTC. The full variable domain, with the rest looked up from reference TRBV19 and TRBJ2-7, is DGGITQSPKYLFRKEGQNVTLSCEQNLNHDAMYWYRQDPGQGLRLIYYSQIVNDFQKGDIAEGYSVSREKKESFPLTVTSAQKNPTAFYLCASSIRGTSGAPGYFGPGTRLTVT.